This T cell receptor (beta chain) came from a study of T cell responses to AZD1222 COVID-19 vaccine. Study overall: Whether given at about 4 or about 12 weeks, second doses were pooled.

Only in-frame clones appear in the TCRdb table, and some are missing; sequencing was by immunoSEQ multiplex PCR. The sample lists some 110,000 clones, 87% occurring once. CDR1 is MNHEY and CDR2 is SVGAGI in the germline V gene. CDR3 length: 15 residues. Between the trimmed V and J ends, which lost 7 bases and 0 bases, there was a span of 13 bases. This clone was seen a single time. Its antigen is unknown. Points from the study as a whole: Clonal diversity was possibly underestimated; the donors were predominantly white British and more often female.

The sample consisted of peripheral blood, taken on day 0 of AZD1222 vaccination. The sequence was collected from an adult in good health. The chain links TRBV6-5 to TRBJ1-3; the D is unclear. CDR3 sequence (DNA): TGTGCCAGCACCGGATTTGTGAGCTCTGGAAACACCATATATTTT. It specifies CASTGFVSSGNTIYF.